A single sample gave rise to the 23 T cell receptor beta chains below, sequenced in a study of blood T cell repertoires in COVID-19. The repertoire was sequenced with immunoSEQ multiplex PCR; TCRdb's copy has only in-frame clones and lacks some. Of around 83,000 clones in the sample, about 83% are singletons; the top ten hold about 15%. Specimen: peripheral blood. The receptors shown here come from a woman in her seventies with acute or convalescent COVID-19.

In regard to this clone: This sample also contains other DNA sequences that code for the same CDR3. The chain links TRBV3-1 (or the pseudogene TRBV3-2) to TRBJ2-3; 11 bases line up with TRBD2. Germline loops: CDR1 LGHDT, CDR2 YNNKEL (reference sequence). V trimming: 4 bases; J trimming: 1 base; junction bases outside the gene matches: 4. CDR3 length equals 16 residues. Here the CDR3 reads CASSPFSGGGTDTQYF. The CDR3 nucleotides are TGTGCCAGCAGCCCCTTTAGCGGGGGGGGCACAGATACGCAGTATTTT.

The CDR3 protein is CASSLGGRGGRPTDTQYF. CDR3 DNA: TGTGCCAGCAGCTTAGGGGGGCGCGGGGGAAGACCCACAGATACGCAGTATTTT. This chain links TRBV7-2 with TRBJ2-3; tentative D call: TRBD2 (7 bases). The V and J ends lost 1 base and 2 bases respectively, with 19 bases between them. Germline CDR1 SGHTA, CDR2 FQGNSA. This CDR3 has 18 amino acids.

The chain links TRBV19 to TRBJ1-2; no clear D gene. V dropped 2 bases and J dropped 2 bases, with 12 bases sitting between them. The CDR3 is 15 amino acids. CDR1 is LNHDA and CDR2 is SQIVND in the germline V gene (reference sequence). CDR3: CASSISPGFNYGYTF. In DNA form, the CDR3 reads TGTGCCAGTAGTATATCGCCAGGATTCAACTATGGCTACACCTTC.

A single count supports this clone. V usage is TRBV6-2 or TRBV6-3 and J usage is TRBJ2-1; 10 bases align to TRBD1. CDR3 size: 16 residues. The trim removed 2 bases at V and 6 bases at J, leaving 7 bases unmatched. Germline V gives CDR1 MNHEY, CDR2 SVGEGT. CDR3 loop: CASSYPEDRGGNEQFF. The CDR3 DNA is TGTGCCAGCAGTTACCCTGAGGACAGGGGGGGCAATGAGCAGTTCTTC.

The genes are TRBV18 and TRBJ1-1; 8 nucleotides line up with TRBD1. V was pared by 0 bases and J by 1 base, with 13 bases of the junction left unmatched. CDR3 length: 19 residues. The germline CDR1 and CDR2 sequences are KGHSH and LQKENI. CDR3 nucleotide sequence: TGTGCCAGCTCACCACCGGGAGTCCCGGGACAGGTGTCGAACACTGAAGCTTTCTTT. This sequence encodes CASSPPGVPGQVSNTEAFF.

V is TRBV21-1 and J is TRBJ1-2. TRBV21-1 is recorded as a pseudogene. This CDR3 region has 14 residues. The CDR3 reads CASSNFGGVYGYTF. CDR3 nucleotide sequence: TGTGCCAGCAGCAATTTCGGGGGTGTATATGGCTACACCTTC.

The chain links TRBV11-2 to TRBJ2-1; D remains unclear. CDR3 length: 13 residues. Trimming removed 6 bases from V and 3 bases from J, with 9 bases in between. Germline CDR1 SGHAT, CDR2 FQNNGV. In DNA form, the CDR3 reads TGTGCCAGCAGGTCTCCGTTCTACAATGAGCAGTTCTTC. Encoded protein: CASRSPFYNEQFF.

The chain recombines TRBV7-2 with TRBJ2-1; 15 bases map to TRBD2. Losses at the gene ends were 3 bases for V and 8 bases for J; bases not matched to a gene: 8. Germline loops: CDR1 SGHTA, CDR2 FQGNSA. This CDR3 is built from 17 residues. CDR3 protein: CASSFHGLAGGVDEQFF. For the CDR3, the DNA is TGTGCCAGCAGCTTTCACGGACTAGCGGGAGGGGTCGATGAGCAGTTCTTC.

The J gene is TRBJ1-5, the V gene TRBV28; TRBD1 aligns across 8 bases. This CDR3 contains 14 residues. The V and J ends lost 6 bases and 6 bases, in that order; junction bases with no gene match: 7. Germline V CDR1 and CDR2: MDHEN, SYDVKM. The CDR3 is CASRSGGIGQPQHF. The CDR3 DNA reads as TGTGCCAGCAGGTCAGGGGGCATTGGTCAGCCCCAGCATTTT. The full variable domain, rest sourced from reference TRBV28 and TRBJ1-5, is DVKVTQSSRYLVKRTGEKVFLECVQDMDHENMFWYRQDPGLGLRLIYFSYDVKMKEKGDIPEGYSVSREKKERFSLILESASTNQTSMYLCASRSGGIGQPQHFGDGTRLSIL.

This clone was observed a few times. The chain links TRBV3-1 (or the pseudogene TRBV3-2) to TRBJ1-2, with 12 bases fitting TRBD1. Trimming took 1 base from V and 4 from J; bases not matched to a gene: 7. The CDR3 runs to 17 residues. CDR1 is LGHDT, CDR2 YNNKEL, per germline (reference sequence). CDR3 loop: CASSQGRGQGAGYGYTF. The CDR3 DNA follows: TGTGCCAGCAGCCAAGGGAGGGGACAGGGGGCGGGCTATGGCTACACCTTC.

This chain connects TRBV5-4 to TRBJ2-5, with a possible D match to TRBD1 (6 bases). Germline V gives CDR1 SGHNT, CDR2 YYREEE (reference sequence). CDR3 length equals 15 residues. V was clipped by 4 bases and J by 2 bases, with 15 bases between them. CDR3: CASSLAVGQQETQYF. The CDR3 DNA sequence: TGTGCCAGCAGCCTCGCAGTAGGACAGCAAGAGACCCAGTACTTC.

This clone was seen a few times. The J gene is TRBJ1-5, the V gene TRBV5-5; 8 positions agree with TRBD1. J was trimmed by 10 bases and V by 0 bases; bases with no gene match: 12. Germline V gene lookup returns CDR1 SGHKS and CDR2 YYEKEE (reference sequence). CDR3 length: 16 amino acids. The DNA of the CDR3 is TGTGCCAGCAGCTTGGGGGAGGGGACAGGACCTAGACCCCAGCATTTT. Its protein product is CASSLGEGTGPRPQHF.

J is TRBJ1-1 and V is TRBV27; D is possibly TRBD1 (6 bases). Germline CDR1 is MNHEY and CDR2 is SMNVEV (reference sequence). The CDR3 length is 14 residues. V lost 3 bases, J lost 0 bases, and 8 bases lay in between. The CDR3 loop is CASSLGHLNTEAFF. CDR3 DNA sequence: TGTGCCAGCAGTTTGGGACATCTGAACACTGAAGCTTTCTTT.

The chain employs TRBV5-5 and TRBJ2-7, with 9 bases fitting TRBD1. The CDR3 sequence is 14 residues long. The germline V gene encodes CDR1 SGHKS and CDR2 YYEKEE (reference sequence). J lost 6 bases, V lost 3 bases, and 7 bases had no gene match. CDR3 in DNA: TGTGCCAGCAGCTGGACCGGGACAGGGTCCGAGCAGTACGTC. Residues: CASSWTGTGSEQYV.

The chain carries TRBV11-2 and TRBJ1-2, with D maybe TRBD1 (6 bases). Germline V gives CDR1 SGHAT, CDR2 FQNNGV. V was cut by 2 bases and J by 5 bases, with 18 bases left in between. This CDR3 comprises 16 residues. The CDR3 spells CASSLSRQGGGYGYTF. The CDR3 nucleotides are TGTGCCAGCAGCTTATCTCGCCAGGGAGGGGGGTATGGCTACACCTTC.

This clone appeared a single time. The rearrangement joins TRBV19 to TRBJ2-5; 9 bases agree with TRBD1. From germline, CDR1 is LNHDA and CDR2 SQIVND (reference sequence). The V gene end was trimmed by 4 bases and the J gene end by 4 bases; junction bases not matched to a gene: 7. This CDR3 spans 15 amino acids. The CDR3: CASSTGTGRGETQYF. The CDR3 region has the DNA TGTGCCAGTAGTACCGGGACAGGGAGGGGAGAGACCCAGTACTTC.

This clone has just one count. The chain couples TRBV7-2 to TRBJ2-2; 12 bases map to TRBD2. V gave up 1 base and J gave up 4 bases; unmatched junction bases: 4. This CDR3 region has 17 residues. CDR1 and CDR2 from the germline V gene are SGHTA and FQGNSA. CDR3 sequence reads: CASSLVGLAGGTGELFF. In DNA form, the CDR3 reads TGTGCCAGCAGCTTAGTGGGACTAGCGGGTGGCACCGGGGAGCTGTTTTTT.

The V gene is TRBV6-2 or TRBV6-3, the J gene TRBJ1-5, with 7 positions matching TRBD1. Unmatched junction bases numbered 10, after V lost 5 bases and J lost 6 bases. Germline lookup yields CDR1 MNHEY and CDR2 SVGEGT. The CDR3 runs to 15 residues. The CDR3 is CASSLGQAAFQPQHF. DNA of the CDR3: TGTGCCAGCAGTCTCGGACAGGCCGCATTTCAGCCCCAGCATTTT.

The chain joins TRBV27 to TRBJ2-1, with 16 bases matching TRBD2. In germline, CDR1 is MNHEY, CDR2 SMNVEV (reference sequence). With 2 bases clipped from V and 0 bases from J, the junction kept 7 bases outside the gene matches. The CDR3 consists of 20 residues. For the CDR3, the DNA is TGTGCCAGCAGTTTACGTCCCGGGACTAGCGGGAGGGCCTCCTACAATGAGCAGTTCTTC. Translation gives CASSLRPGTSGRASYNEQFF.

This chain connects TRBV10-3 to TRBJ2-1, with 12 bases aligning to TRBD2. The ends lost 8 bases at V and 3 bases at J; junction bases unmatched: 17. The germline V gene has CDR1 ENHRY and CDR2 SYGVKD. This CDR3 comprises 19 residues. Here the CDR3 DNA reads TGTGCCATCCGCCCTAGCGGGGGGGCCGTTGGGGCAATCTACAATGAGCAGTTCTTC. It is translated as CAIRPSGGAVGAIYNEQFF.

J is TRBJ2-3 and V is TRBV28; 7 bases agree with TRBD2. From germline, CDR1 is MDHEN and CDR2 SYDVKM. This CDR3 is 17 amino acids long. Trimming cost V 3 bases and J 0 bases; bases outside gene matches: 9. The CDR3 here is CASSLAGALPSTDTQYF. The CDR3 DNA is TGTGCCAGCAGTTTGGCGGGAGCCTTGCCTAGCACAGATACGCAGTATTTT.

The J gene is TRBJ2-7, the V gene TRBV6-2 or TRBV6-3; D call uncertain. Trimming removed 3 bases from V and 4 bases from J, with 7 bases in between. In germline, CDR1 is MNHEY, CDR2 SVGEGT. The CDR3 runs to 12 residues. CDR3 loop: CASSYSPYEQYV. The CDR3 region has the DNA TGTGCCAGCAGTTATTCCCCTTACGAGCAGTACGTC.

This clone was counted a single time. CDR3 amino acids: CASSEYTREDTQYF. CDR3 DNA sequence: TGTGCCAGCAGTGAATATACCAGGGAAGATACGCAGTATTTT. The chain carries TRBV2 and TRBJ2-3, with D possibly being TRBD1 (5 bases). This CDR3 has 14 residues. Germline CDR1 SNHLY, CDR2 FYNNEI. V was clipped by 2 bases and J by 5 bases, with 11 bases between them. Full variable domain (rest looked up from reference TRBV2 and TRBJ2-3): EPEVTQTPSHQVTQMGQEVILRCVPISNHLYFYWYRQILGQKVEFLVSFYNNEISEKSEIFDDQFSVERPDGSNFTLKIRSTKLEDSAMYFCASSEYTREDTQYFGPGTRLTVL.